This paragraph covers one T cell receptor beta chain sequence. Clones were sequenced by immunoSEQ multiplex PCR, and TCRdb holds only the in-frame ones, with some missing. The data show 69,000 or so clones, roughly 91% seen once. The record originates from a study of T cell changes during pregnancy in multiple sclerosis. Germline V lookup: CDR1 SGHRS, CDR2 YFSETQ. Trimming removed 0 bases at V and 4 bases at J, with 13 bases between. This CDR3 has 15 amino acids. This specimen consisted of peripheral blood, obtained in the third trimester of pregnancy. The rearrangement links TRBV5-1 to TRBJ1-2; D is possibly TRBD1 (6 bases). This clonotype was obtained from a female donor with multiple sclerosis, enrolled in a pregnancy study. The CDR3 spells CASSLASGQLYGYTF. The CDR3 DNA sequence: TGCGCCAGCAGCTTGGCCAGCGGACAGCTCTATGGCTACACCTTC.